This TCR beta chain originates from a study of response to subunit inactivated influenza vaccine. Whole-study findings and limits: A suggestion made by the authors is that each seasonal influenza vaccination recruits few new T cells.

Germline CDR1 SGHRS, CDR2 YFSETQ. This CDR3 has 14 amino acids. The V gene lost 0 bases and the J gene lost 5 bases, with 9 bases spanning the gap. This clonotype was counted many times. Its specificity is not known. MiXCR, run by TCRdb on the RT-PCR reads, gives a single entry per CDR3 protein. The table lists 500,000 to 600,000 distinct CDR3 sequences, about an eighth of them singletons. The chain links TRBV5-1 to TRBJ2-1; D unresolved. Sequences were derived from PBMCs from blood, sampled on the day of vaccination. The origin of this receptor is a man aged 45-65 years who received an inactivated influenza vaccine. Here the CDR3 DNA reads TGCGCCAGCAGCTTGGTTTCGACCAACAATGAGCAGTTCTTC. Protein sequence: CASSLVSTNNEQFF.